This T cell receptor (beta chain) was sequenced for a study of blood T cell repertoires in COVID-19. The study recruited people aged 18 to 89 years across around 23 US areas. Participant-given clinical history determined each cohort assignment. Exposed participants came across a COVID-19 case within 2 weeks before study entry. Germline CDR1 DFQATT, CDR2 SNEGSKA (reference sequence). CDR3 length equals 14 residues. The trim removed 3 bases at V and 5 bases at J, leaving 4 bases unmatched. Sequencing used immunoSEQ multiplex PCR; TCRdb keeps in-frame clones, though not all of them. The data show approximately 300,000 clones, about 85% seen once.

The chain combines TRBV20-1 with TRBJ1-5; 10 bases are shared with TRBD1. Sequenced: PBMCs or T cells enriched from blood (not recorded which). This TCR came from a woman younger than 45 who had been exposed to COVID-19. CDR3 DNA sequence: TGCAGTGCTAGTCTTGGGACAGGGGATCAGCCCCAGCATTTT. This codes for CSASLGTGDQPQHF.